This TCR beta chain was found in a study of control samples from healthy donors and cancer patients. Germline assignment: CDR1 SGHTA and CDR2 FQGTGA. This CDR3 is built from 15 residues. V dropped 2 bases and J dropped 0 bases, with 11 bases sitting between them. Assay used: immunoSEQ multiplex PCR; TCRdb lists only in-frame clones, some missing. Of under 200,000 clones in the sample, 91% are singletons; the top ten hold roughly 1.6%. The TCR was taken from a woman in her twenties or thirties in good health. Material: blood. This chain links TRBV7-3 with TRBJ2-7; tentatively, D is TRBD1 (6 bases). The CDR3 region is CASSLFPDSSYEQYF. CDR3 in DNA: TGTGCCAGCAGCTTATTTCCGGACAGCTCCTACGAGCAGTACTTC.